This TCR beta chain comes out of a study of identical twins. Germline CDR1 is ENHRY and CDR2 is SYGVKD. V lost 3 bases and J lost 1, with 4 bases in between. The CDR3 consists of 12 residues. MiXCR, run by TCRdb on the 5' RACE reads, gives a single entry per CDR3 protein. The data show about 240,000 distinct CDR3 sequences, under 12% seen once. In its sample, this clonotype was seen many times. The chain carries TRBV10-3 and TRBJ2-7; D remains unclear. The origin of this receptor is a man between 50 and 59 years old in good health. The sequenced sample was memory T cells sorted from blood. DNA of the CDR3: TGTGCCATCAGTGACCAGTCCTACGAGCAGTACTTC. Translation: CAISDQSYEQYF.